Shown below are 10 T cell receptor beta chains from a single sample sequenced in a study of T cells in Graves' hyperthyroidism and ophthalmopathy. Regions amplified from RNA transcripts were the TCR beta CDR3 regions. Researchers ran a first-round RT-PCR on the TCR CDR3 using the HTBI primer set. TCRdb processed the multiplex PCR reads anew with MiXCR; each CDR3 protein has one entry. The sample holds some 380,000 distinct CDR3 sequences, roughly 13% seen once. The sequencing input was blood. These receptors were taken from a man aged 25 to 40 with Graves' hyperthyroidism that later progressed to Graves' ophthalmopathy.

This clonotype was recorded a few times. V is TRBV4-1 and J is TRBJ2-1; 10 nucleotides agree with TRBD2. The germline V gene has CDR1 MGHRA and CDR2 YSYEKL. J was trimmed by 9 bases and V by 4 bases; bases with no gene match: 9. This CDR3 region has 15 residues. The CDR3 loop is CASSLKRGGRTEQFF. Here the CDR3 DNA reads TGCGCCAGCAGCCTCAAGCGGGGGGGCCGTACTGAGCAGTTCTTC.

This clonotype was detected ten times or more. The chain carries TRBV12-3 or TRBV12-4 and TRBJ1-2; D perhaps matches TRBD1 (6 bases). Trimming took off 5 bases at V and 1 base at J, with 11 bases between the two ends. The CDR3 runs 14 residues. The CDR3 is CASSDGQINYGYTF. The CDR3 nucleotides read TGTGCCAGCAGTGACGGACAGATTAACTATGGCTACACCTTC.

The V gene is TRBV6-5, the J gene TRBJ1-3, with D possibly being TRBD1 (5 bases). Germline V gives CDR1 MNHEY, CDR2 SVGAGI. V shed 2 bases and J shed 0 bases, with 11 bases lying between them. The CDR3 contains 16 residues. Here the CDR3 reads CASSYGAAYSGNTIYF. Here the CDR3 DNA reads TGTGCCAGCAGTTACGGGGCCGCCTACTCTGGAAACACCATATATTTT.

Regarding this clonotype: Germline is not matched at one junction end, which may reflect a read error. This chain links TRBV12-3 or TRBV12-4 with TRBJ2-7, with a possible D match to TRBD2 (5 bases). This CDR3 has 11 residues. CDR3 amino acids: CASGLLGEQYF. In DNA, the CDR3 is TGTGCCAGCGGTTTACTAGGCGAGCAGTACTTC.

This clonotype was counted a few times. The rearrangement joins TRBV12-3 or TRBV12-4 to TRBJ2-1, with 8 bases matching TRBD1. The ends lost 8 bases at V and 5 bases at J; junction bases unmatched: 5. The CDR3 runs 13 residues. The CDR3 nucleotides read TGTGCCAGCGGGGACAGGTTTAACAATGAGCAGTTCTTC. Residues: CASGDRFNNEQFF.

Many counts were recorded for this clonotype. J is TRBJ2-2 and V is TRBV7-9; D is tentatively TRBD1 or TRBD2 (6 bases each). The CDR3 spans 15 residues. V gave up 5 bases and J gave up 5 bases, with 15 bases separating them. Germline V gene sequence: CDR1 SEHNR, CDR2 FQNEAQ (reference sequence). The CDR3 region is CASSAEGGLTGELFF. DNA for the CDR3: TGTGCCAGCAGCGCAGAAGGGGGGCTAACCGGGGAGCTGTTTTTT.

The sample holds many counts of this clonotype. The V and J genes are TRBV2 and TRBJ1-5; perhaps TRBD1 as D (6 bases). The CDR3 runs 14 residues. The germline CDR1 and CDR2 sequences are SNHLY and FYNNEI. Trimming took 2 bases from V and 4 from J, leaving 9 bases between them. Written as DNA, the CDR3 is TGTGCCAGCAGTGAAAATCAGGGGAATCAGCCCCAGCATTTT. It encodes CASSENQGNQPQHF. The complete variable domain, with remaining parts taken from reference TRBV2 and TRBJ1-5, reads EPEVTQTPSHQVTQMGQEVILRCVPISNHLYFYWYRQILGQKVEFLVSFYNNEISEKSEIFDDQFSVERPDGSNFTLKIRSTKLEDSAMYFCASSENQGNQPQHFGDGTRLSIL.

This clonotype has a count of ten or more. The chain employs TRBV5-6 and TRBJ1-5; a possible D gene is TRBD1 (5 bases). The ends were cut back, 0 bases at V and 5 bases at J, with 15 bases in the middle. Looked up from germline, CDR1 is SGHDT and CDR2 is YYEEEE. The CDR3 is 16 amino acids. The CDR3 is CASSLGAGSLDQPQHF. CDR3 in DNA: TGTGCCAGCAGCTTGGGAGCAGGGAGTTTAGATCAGCCCCAGCATTTT.

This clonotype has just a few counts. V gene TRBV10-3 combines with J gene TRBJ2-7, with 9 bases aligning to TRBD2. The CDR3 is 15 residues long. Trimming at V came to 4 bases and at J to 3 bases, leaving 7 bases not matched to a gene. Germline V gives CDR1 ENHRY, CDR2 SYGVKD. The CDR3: CAISGSGGSDYEQYF. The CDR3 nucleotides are TGTGCCATCAGTGGTAGCGGGGGTTCCGACTACGAGCAGTACTTC.

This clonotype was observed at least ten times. The CDR3 nucleotides are TGTGCCAGCAGCCGAGAAGACAGGTCCACAGATACGCAGTATTTT. This encodes CASSREDRSTDTQYF. The chain is built from TRBV11-2 and TRBJ2-3; the D gene is possibly TRBD1 (6 bases). The V gene lost 5 bases and the J gene lost 2 bases, with 14 bases spanning the gap. The CDR3 covers 15 residues. In germline, CDR1 is SGHAT, CDR2 FQNNGV.